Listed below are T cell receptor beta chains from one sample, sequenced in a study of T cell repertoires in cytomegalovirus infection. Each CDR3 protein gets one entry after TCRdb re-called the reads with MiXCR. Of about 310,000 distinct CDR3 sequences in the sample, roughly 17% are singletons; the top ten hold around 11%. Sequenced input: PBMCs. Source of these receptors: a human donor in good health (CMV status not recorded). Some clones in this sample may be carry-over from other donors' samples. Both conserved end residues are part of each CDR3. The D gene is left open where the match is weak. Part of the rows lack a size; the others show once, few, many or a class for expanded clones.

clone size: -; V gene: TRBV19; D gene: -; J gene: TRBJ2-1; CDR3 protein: CASSIGSGTLLEFF; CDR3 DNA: TGTGCCAGTAGTATAGGTTCAGGGACTTTATTGGAGTTCTTC
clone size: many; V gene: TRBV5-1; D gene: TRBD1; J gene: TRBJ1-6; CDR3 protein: CASSFGQGNSPLHF; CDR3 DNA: TGCGCCAGCAGCTTTGGACAGGGCAATTCACCCCTCCACTTT
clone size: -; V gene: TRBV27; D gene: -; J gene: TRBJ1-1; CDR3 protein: CASSLTGNEAFF; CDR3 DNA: TGTGCCAGCAGTTTGACCGGGAATGAAGCTTTCTTT
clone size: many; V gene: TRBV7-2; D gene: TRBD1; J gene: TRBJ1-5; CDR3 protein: CASSRQGGLSNQPQHF; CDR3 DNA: TGTGCCAGCAGCCGACAGGGAGGTCTTAGCAATCAGCCCCAGCATTTT
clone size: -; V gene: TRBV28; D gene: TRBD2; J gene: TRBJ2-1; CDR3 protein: CASSAPGSGGGNEQFF; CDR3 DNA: TGTGCCAGCAGTGCCCCGGGTAGCGGGGGGGGCAATGAGCAGTTCTTC
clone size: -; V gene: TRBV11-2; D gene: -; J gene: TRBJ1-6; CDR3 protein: CASSGQGRSPLHF; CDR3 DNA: TGTGCCAGCAGCGGTCAGGGGAGGTCACCCCTCCACTTT
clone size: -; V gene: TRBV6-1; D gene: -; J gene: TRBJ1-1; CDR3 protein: CASNDRYTEAFF; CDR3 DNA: TGTGCCAGCAATGATAGATACACTGAAGCTTTCTTT
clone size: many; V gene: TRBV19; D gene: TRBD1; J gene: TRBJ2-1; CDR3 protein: CAIRDRDNEQFF; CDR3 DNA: TGTGCCATCAGGGACAGAGACAATGAGCAGTTCTTC
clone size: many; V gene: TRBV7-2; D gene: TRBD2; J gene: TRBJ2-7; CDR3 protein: CASSMTSGGASYEQYF; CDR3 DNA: TGTGCCAGCAGCATGACTAGCGGGGGGGCTTCCTACGAGCAGTACTTC
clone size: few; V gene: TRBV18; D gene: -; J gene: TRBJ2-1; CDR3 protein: CASSPLPGDNEQFF; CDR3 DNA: TGTGCCAGCTCACCATTACCCGGCGACAATGAGCAGTTCTTC
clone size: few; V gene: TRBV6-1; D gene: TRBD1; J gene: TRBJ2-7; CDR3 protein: CASTYSGQGVIYEQYF; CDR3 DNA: TGTGCCAGCACCTACTCCGGACAGGGGGTAATCTACGAGCAGTACTTC
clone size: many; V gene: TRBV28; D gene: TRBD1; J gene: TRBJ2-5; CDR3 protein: CASRATGEETQYF; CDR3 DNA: TGTGCCAGCAGGGCGACAGGGGAAGAGACCCAGTACTTC
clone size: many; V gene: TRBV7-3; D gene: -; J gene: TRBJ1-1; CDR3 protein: CASSGNTEAFF; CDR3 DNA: TGTGCCAGCTCAGGGAACACTGAAGCTTTCTTT
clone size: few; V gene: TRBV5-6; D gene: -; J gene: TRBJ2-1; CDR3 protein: CASSLLLRSYNEQFF; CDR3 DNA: TGTGCCAGCAGCTTGTTACTTAGAAGCTACAATGAGCAGTTCTTC
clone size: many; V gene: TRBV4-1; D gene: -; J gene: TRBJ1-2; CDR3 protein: CASSQDPILDLGGYTF; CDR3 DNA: TGCGCCAGCAGCCAAGATCCCATCCTTGACCTAGGAGGCTACACCTTC
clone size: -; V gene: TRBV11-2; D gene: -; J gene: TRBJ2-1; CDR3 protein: CASSLVSREQFF; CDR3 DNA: TGTGCCAGCAGCTTAGTATCTCGCGAGCAGTTCTTC
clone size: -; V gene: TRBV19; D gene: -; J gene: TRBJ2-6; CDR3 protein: CASSGTIGANVLTF; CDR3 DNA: TGTGCCAGCTCCGGGACAATTGGGGCCAACGTCCTGACTTTC
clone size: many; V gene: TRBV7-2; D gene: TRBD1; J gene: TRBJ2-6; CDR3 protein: CASSPFSGTANSGANVLTF; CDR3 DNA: TGTGCCAGCAGCCCGTTTTCCGGGACAGCTAACTCTGGGGCCAACGTCCTGACTTTC
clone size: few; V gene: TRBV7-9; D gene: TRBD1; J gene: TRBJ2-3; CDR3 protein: CASSSVDRGSDTQYF; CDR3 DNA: TGTGCCAGCAGTTCCGTCGACAGGGGATCAGATACGCAGTATTTT
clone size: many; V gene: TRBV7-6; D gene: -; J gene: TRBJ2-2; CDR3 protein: CASSLSAGAVGDTGELFF; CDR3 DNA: TGTGCCAGCAGCTTAAGTGCAGGGGCGGTGGGAGACACCGGGGAGCTGTTTTTT
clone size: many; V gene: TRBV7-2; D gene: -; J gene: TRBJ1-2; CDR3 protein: CASSLGEAYGYTF; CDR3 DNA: TGTGCCAGCAGCTTAGGAGAGGCCTATGGCTACACCTTC
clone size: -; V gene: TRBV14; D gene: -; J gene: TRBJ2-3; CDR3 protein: CASSSLGVYTQYF; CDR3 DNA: TGTGCCAGCAGCTCCCTGGGTGTGTATACGCAGTATTTT
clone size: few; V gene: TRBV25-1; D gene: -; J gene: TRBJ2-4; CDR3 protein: CASSAQTGTGKEELAKNIQYF; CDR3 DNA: TGTGCCAGCAGTGCTCAAACGGGCACAGGGAAAGAAGAATTAGCCAAAAACATTCAGTACTTC
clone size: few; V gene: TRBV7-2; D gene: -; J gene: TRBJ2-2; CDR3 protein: CASSLEGGLITGELFF; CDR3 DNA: TGTGCCAGCAGCTTAGAGGGGGGGCTGATCACCGGGGAGCTGTTTTTT
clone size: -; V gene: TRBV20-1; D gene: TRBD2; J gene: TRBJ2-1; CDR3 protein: CSARDDLGGGYNEQFF; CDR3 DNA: TGCAGTGCTAGAGATGATCTCGGCGGGGGCTACAATGAGCAGTTCTTC
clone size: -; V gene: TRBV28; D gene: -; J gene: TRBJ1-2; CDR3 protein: CASSRAGAGYGYTF; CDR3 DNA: TGTGCCAGCAGCCGCGCCGGGGCAGGCTATGGCTACACCTTC
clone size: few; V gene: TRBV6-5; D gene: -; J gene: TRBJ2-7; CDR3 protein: CASSSPRAHEQYF; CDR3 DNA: TGTGCCAGCAGCTCCCCCCGGGCCCACGAGCAGTACTTC
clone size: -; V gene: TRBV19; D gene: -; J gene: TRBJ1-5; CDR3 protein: CASRYSNQPQHF; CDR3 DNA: TGTGCCAGTAGGTATAGCAATCAGCCCCAGCATTTT
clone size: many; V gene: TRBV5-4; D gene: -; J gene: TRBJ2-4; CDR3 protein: CASSLYGGPQNIQYF; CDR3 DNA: TGTGCCAGCAGCTTGTATGGTGGACCCCAAAACATTCAGTACTTC
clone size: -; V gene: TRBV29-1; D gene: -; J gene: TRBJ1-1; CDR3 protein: CSVGNRWGTEAFF; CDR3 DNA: TGCAGCGTCGGGAACCGGTGGGGCACTGAAGCTTTCTTT
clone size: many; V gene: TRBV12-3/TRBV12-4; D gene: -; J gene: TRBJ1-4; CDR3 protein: CASGSAGYQLFF; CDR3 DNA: TGTGCCAGCGGGTCGGCAGGCTATCAACTGTTTTTT
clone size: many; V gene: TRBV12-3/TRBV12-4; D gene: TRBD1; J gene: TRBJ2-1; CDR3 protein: CASSPGTGGEQFF; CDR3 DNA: TGTGCCAGCAGCCCCGGGACAGGGGGTGAGCAGTTCTTC
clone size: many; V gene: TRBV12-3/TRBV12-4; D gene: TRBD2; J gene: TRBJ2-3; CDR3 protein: CASSTSGSADTQYF; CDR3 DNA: TGTGCCAGCAGTACTAGCGGTAGCGCAGATACGCAGTATTTT
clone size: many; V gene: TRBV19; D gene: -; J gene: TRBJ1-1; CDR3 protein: CASSMGENTEAFF; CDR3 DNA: TGTGCCAGTAGTATGGGTGAGAACACTGAAGCTTTCTTT
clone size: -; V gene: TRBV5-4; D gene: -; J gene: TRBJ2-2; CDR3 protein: CASSFFREQITGELFF; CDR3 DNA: TGTGCCAGCAGCTTTTTCAGGGAACAGATCACCGGGGAGCTGTTTTTT
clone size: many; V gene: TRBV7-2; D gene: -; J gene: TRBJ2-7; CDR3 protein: CASSLGRGATYEQYF; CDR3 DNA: TGTGCCAGCAGCTTGGGACGGGGGGCTACCTACGAGCAGTACTTC
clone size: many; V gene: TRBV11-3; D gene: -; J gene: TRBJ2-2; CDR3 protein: CASSFDSANTGELFF; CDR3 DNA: TGTGCCAGCAGCTTCGACAGTGCGAACACCGGGGAGCTGTTTTTT
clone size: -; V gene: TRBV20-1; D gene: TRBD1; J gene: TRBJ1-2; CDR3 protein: CSAGRQGAGYTF; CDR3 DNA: TGCAGTGCTGGGAGACAGGGGGCTGGCTACACCTTC
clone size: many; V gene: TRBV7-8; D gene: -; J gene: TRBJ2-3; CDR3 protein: CASSLQTGRTDTQYF; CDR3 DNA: TGTGCCAGCAGCTTACAAACAGGACGCACAGATACGCAGTATTTT
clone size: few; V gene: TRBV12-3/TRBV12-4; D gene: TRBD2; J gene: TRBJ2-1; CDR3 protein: CASTVWAGTRVNEQFF; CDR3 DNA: TGTGCCAGCACCGTCTGGGCGGGGACTAGGGTAAATGAGCAGTTCTTC
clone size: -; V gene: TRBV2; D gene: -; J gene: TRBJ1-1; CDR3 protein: CASSGRQEKMNTEAFF; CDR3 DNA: TGTGCCAGCAGTGGCCGACAGGAAAAGATGAACACTGAAGCTTTCTTT
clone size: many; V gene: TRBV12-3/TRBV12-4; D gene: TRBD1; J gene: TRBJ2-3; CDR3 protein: CASSPDRGSTDTQYF; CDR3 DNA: TGTGCCAGCAGCCCGGACAGGGGGAGCACAGATACGCAGTATTTT
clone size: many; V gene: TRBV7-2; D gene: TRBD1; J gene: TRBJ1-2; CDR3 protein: CASRHTGVDYGYTF; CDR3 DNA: TGTGCCAGCAGGCACACAGGGGTGGACTATGGCTACACCTTC
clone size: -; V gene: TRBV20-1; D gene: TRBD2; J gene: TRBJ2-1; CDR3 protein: CSARGPHLAGANNEQFF; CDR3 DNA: TGCAGTGCTAGAGGTCCCCACCTAGCGGGGGCGAACAATGAGCAGTTCTTC
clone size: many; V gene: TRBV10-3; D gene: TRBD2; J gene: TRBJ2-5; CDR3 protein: CAISETSGVETQYF; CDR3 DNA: TGTGCCATCAGTGAAACTAGCGGGGTGGAGACCCAGTACTTC
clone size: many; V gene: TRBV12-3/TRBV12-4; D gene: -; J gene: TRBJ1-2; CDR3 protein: CASSKSQEALTF; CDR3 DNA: TGTGCCAGCTCTAAGTCCCAAGAAGCCCTCACCTTC
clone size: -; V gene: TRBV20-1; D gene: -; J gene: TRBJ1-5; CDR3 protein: CSATPGAGGEPQHF; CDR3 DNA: TGCAGTGCCACCCCCGGCGCCGGCGGGGAGCCCCAGCATTTT
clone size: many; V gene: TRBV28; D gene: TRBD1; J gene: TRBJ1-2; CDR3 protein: CASSTPGQVFYGYTF; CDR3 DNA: TGTGCCAGCAGTACACCGGGACAGGTGTTCTATGGCTACACCTTC
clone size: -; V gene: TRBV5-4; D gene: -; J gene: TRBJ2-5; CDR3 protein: CASSLAASETQYF; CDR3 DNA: TGTGCCAGCAGCTTGGCCGCGTCGGAGACCCAGTACTTC
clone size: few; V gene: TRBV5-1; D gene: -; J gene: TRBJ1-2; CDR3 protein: CASSLEAINYGYTF; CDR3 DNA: TGCGCCAGCAGCTTGGAGGCAATCAACTATGGCTACACCTTC
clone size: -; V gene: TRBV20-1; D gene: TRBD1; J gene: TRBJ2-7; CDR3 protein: CSAIPGQGPGEQYF; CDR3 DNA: TGCAGTGCTATCCCCGGACAGGGACCGGGAGAGCAGTACTTC
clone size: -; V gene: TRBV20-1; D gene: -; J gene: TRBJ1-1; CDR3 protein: CSARVAGDPEAFF; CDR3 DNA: TGCAGTGCTAGAGTCGCAGGGGACCCTGAAGCTTTCTTT
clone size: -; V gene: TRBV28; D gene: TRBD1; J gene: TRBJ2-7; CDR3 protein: CASGPGDRAYEQYF; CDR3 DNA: TGTGCCAGCGGACCGGGGGACAGGGCCTACGAGCAGTACTTC
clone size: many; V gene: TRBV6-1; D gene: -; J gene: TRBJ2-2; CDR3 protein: CASINSLGGELFF; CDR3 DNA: TGTGCCAGCATTAACTCTCTTGGCGGGGAGCTGTTTTTT
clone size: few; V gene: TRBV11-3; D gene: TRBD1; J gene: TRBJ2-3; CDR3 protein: CASSLDRSGTQYF; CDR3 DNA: TGTGCCAGCAGCTTGGACAGGAGTGGTACGCAGTATTTT
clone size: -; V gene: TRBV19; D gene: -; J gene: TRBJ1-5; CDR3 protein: CASSITGGGPQHF; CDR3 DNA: TGTGCCAGTAGTATAACCGGAGGGGGGCCCCAGCATTTT